The entry below describes one T cell receptor (beta chain). The antigen is not known. Germline V gene lookup returns CDR1 SGHTA and CDR2 FQGNSA. This CDR3 is built from 14 residues. V dropped 2 bases and J dropped 6 bases, with 14 bases sitting between them. Once obtained from cultured CD4+ T cells, the DNA was sequenced using the Oncomine TCR Beta short-read assay. Via MiXCR, TCRdb re-called the PCR reads, giving one row per CDR3 protein. The sample contains over 8,000 distinct CDR3 sequences, almost 60% of which appear only once. The data derive from a study of vaccination and CD4 T cells after COVID-19. Study at large: Investigators stimulated cells with overlapping spike peptides drawn from SARS-CoV-2, HCoV-NL63, HCoV-OC43 and HCoV-229E.

Indicated treatment: approximately nine-day PBMC culture with coronavirus spike peptide pools or control peptides (ViraFEST assay). The origin of this receptor is a human donor who had recovered from COVID-19. The rearrangement joins TRBV7-2 to TRBJ2-7; D remains ambiguous. The sequenced sample consisted of CD4+ T cells from blood, cultured in vitro. In nucleotides, the CDR3 is TGTGCCAGCAGCTTATTCGCCCCGGTATCCGAGCAGTACTTC. Translating it yields CASSLFAPVSEQYF.